This TCR beta chain was recovered during a study of control samples from healthy donors and cancer patients. Some clones are missing from TCRdb's copy, which holds only in-frame ones; the method was immunoSEQ multiplex PCR. The data show fewer than 95,000 clones, with roughly nine tenths seen just once and 15% to 18% held by the top ten. The clonotype was recovered from a man under 40 in good health. Sample: blood.

In DNA form, the CDR3 reads TGCGCCAGCAGCCCGGACAGGGGTACCTACGAGCAGTACTTC. It codes for CASSPDRGTYEQYF. The chain joins TRBV5-1 to TRBJ2-7; TRBD1 aligns across 9 bases. The germline V gene has CDR1 SGHRS and CDR2 YFSETQ. This CDR3 is 14 amino acids long. V dropped 4 bases and J dropped 2; count of bases not matched to a gene: 4.